The 21 T cell receptor beta chains listed next were all sequenced from one sample in a study of blood T cell repertoires in COVID-19. Here immunoSEQ multiplex PCR was the method, and the copy in TCRdb shows in-frame clones only, minus some. The sample shows approximately 360,000 clones, 83% of them seen only once. Source material: PBMCs or T cells enriched from blood (not recorded which). All receptors come from a woman in her forties or fifties who had recovered from COVID-19.

J is TRBJ1-2 and V is TRBV5-1; D not resolved. Trimming took 0 bases from V and 3 from J, leaving 12 bases between them. Germline CDR1 and CDR2: SGHRS and YFSETQ. The CDR3 length is 15 residues. CDR3 residues: CASSLAGNGHYGYTF. The CDR3 region has the DNA TGCGCCAGCAGCTTGGCCGGGAACGGTCACTATGGCTACACCTTC.

This clone was seen just once. This sequence joins TRBV7-2 and TRBJ2-7; 8 bases map to TRBD2. V was pared by 4 bases and J by 2 bases, with 10 bases of the junction left unmatched. This CDR3 comprises 16 residues. Germline V lookup: CDR1 SGHTA, CDR2 FQGNSA. The CDR3 coding sequence is TGTGCCAGCAGCTCGCAAGGGACTAGTCGCCCCTACGAGCAGTACTTC. Its translation: CASSSQGTSRPYEQYF.

The V call is TRBV13, the J call TRBJ2-5, with 7 bases lining up with TRBD1. CDR3 length equals 13 residues. Trimming took 5 bases from V and 2 from J; bases not matched to a gene: 2. In germline, CDR1 is PRHDT, CDR2 FYEKMQ (reference sequence). CDR3 sequence reads: CASSPTGQETQYF. The CDR3 DNA reads TGTGCCAGCAGCCCGACAGGGCAAGAGACCCAGTACTTC.

This chain joins TRBV5-4 and TRBJ1-6; D gene uncertain. This CDR3 is 15 amino acids long. Germline V CDR1 and CDR2: SGHNT, YYREEE (reference sequence). V lost 1 base and J lost 8, with 13 bases in between. CDR3 sequence reads: CASSLYAGKDSPLHF. The CDR3 nucleotides are TGTGCCAGCAGCTTGTATGCGGGGAAGGATTCACCCCTCCACTTT. The entire variable domain, with the rest obtained from reference TRBV5-4 and TRBJ1-6, is as follows: ETGVTQSPTHLIKTRGQQVTLRCSSQSGHNTVSWYQQALGQGPQFIFQYYREEENGRGNFPPRFSGLQFPNYSSELNVNALELDDSALYLCASSLYAGKDSPLHFGNGTRLTVT.

The V and J genes are TRBV30 and TRBJ1-4; 11 bases fit TRBD1. This CDR3 is 13 amino acids long. Germline CDR1 is GTSNPN and CDR2 is SVGIG (reference sequence). V was clipped by 5 bases and J by 8 bases; unmatched bases: 4. CDR3 nucleotide sequence: TGTGCCTGGGAGGACAGGGGGCGCGAAAAACTGTTTTTT. Its translation: CAWEDRGREKLFF.

The V call is TRBV5-1, the J call TRBJ2-3; TRBD2 might be the D (6 bases). Germline lookup yields CDR1 SGHRS and CDR2 YFSETQ. V gave up 3 bases and J gave up 7 bases, with 15 bases separating them. The CDR3 loop spans 14 amino acids. CDR3 sequence (DNA): TGCGCCAGCAGCTCGGGACTTAGCTCTTATACGCAGTATTTT. Encoded protein: CASSSGLSSYTQYF.

The CDR3 spells CASSPKSRLAGGTDTQYF. The CDR3 bases are TGTGCCAGCAGCCCCAAATCGAGGCTAGCGGGCGGCACAGATACGCAGTATTTT. The J gene is TRBJ2-3, the V gene TRBV7-2, with TRBD2 identical over 8 bases. Germline V gene data show CDR1 as SGHTA and CDR2 as FQGNSA. Germline trimming cut 5 bases from V and 1 base from J; bases unmatched to any gene: 14. The CDR3 extends over 18 amino acids.

This clone was recorded a few times. The chain carries TRBV5-1 and TRBJ1-3; 8 bases fit TRBD1. Germline V gives CDR1 SGHRS, CDR2 YFSETQ. This CDR3 region has 15 residues. J was trimmed by 0 bases and V by 5 bases; bases with no gene match: 4. The CDR3 DNA sequence: TGCGCCAGCAGTTGGGACAGGTCCTCTGGAAACACCATATATTTT. The encoded protein is CASSWDRSSGNTIYF.

J is TRBJ2-2 and V is TRBV3-1 (or the pseudogene TRBV3-2), with 7 bases fitting TRBD2. This CDR3 region has 16 residues. CDR1 and CDR2 (germline): LGHDT, YNNKEL (reference sequence). The ends lost 2 bases at V and 6 bases at J; junction bases unmatched: 9. The CDR3 region has the DNA TGTGCCAGCAGCCAACAGGCGCGGGGGATCGCCGGGGAGCTGTTTTTT. Translation: CASSQQARGIAGELFF.

The CDR3 DNA reads as TGTGCCAGCAGCCCTAGCGGGCAGAACACCGGGGAGCTGTTTTTT. It specifies CASSPSGQNTGELFF. The chain employs TRBV4-2 and TRBJ2-2, with 8 bases that match TRBD2. This CDR3 comprises 15 residues. The V gene's germline CDR1 is LGHNA and CDR2 YNFKEQ. V lost 4 bases, J lost 1 base, and 2 bases stayed unmatched.

This sequence joins TRBV27 and TRBJ1-5, with 7 bases that match TRBD1. The CDR3 runs 16 residues. The junction had 8 bases not matched to a gene; V was cut back by 4 bases and J by 2 bases. CDR1 is MNHEY and CDR2 is SMNVEV in the germline V gene (reference sequence). The CDR3 region is CASSSHRGSGNQPQHF. CDR3 nucleotide sequence: TGTGCCAGCAGTTCCCACAGGGGCTCGGGCAATCAGCCCCAGCATTTT.

V usage is TRBV30 and J usage is TRBJ1-2; 8 bases are a match to TRBD1. CDR3 length equals 15 residues. V lost 1 base and J lost 8; bases outside the gene matches: 12. Germline CDR1 and CDR2: GTSNPN and SVGIG (reference sequence). The CDR3 sequence: CAWSASGGQGGGYTF. In DNA, the CDR3 is TGTGCCTGGAGTGCATCAGGAGGACAGGGAGGCGGCTACACCTTC.

The genes are TRBV5-6 and TRBJ2-2, with D maybe TRBD1 (5 bases). This CDR3 has 15 residues. Trimming took off 2 bases at V and 5 bases at J, with 13 bases between the two ends. CDR1 is SGHDT, CDR2 YYEEEE, per germline. CDR3 amino acids: CASSFVGRATGELFF. CDR3 nucleotides: TGTGCCAGCAGCTTTGTAGGCAGGGCAACCGGGGAGCTGTTTTTT. Full variable domain (remainder filled in from reference TRBV5-6 and TRBJ2-2): DAGVTQSPTHLIKTRGQQVTLRCSPKSGHDTVSWYQQALGQGPQFIFQYYEEEERQRGNFPDRFSGHQFPNYSSELNVNALLLGDSALYLCASSFVGRATGELFFGEGSRLTVL.

The V gene is TRBV4-1, the J gene TRBJ1-4; the D gene is possibly TRBD1 (5 bases). Trimming left V 0 bases short and J 4 bases short, with 9 bases between. The CDR3 has 15 residues. The germline gives CDR1 MGHRA, CDR2 YSYEKL. For the CDR3, the DNA is TGCGCCAGCAGCCAAGACAGGGCACATAATGAAAAACTGTTTTTT. It encodes CASSQDRAHNEKLFF.

The gene calls are TRBV7-3 and TRBJ2-5; 11 bases fit TRBD1. This CDR3 has 16 amino acids. Trimming at V came to 1 base and at J to 5 bases, leaving 6 bases not matched to a gene. CDR1 SGHTA and CDR2 FQGTGA come from the germline V gene. CDR3 protein: CASSLKRDRGFETQYF. In DNA form, the CDR3 reads TGTGCCAGCAGCTTAAAACGGGACAGGGGGTTCGAGACCCAGTACTTC.

This chain joins TRBV18 and TRBJ1-6; maybe TRBD1 (5 bases). This CDR3 comprises 14 residues. The V and J ends lost 2 bases and 8 bases respectively, with 10 bases between them. Germline CDR1 is KGHSH and CDR2 is LQKENI. The CDR3 spells CASSPGRVDSPLHF. CDR3 coding DNA: TGTGCCAGCTCACCAGGCAGGGTGGATTCACCCCTCCACTTT.

This rearrangement joins TRBV7-9 to TRBJ2-5, with 7 positions matching TRBD1. Germline CDR1 reads SEHNR; CDR2 reads FQNEAQ (reference sequence). This CDR3 has 15 amino acids. V trimming: 5 bases; J trimming: 5 bases; junction bases outside the gene matches: 11. The CDR3 reads CASSQMTGSGETQYF. For the CDR3, the DNA is TGTGCCAGCAGCCAGATGACAGGGAGTGGGGAGACCCAGTACTTC.

The V and J genes are TRBV6-5 and TRBJ1-2; perhaps TRBD1 as D (6 bases). Trimming pared 7 bases from V and 3 bases from J, leaving 9 bases between. CDR1 and CDR2 (germline): MNHEY, SVGAGI. This CDR3 has 12 amino acids. CDR3 nucleotide sequence: TGTGCCAGCAATACAGGGTACTATGGCTACACCTTC. This gives the protein CASNTGYYGYTF.

V and J are TRBV7-2 and TRBJ2-7; D not resolved. Trimming removed 1 base at V and 5 bases at J, with 3 bases between. Germline V lookup: CDR1 SGHTA, CDR2 FQGNSA. CDR3 length: 11 amino acids. This chain's CDR3 is CASSLVDEQYF. As DNA, the CDR3 is TGTGCCAGCAGCTTAGTAGACGAGCAGTACTTC.

The J gene is TRBJ2-7, the V gene TRBV6-2 or TRBV6-3, with 7 bases fitting TRBD2. CDR1 and CDR2 from the germline V gene are MNHEY and SVGEGT. The CDR3 spans 15 residues. Germline trimming cut 7 bases from V and 0 bases from J; bases unmatched to any gene: 9. The CDR3: CASTPGGTTSYEQYF. CDR3 nucleotides: TGTGCCAGCACCCCGGGGGGAACGACCTCCTACGAGCAGTACTTC.

This clone was seen once. The J gene is TRBJ2-7, the V gene TRBV7-7; TRBD1 agrees at 8 bases. The V gene end was trimmed by 5 bases and the J gene end by 6 bases; junction bases not matched to a gene: 6. Germline lookup yields CDR1 SSHAT and CDR2 FNYEAQ (reference sequence). This CDR3 is built from 13 residues. The CDR3: CASSPDRGGEQYF. The CDR3 DNA reads as TGTGCCAGCAGCCCCGACAGGGGTGGCGAGCAGTACTTC.